Below, one TCR beta chain is given with its context. The antigen remains unidentified. Mismatch with germline at one junction end may stem from a read error. Using its own MiXCR run on the reads, TCRdb lists one record per CDR3 protein. This table has roughly 500,000 distinct CDR3 sequences, approximately 15% appearing once. The data originate from a study of T cell repertoires in cytomegalovirus infection. Study summary: Evidence of both CMV infection and a matching HLA type came from public TCR beta signatures.

Findings of the study overall: HLA-C-restricted CMV clonotypes gave the most frequent clonotype in two of eight donors. Cumulated frequencies of public TCR beta families served to identify carriers of CMV plus the relevant HLA.

The CDR3 runs to 15 residues. Per the germline V gene, CDR1 is SGDLS and CDR2 is YYNGEE. The sample was CD8+ T cells from PBMCs. This TCR was recovered from a human donor in good health (CMV status not recorded). Some clones in this sample may be carry-over from other donors' samples. This chain links TRBV9 with TRBJ2-1; 7 bases agree with TRBD1. CDR3 in amino acids: CASSLEGGTYNEQGF. The CDR3 nucleotides are TGTGCCAGCAGCCTAGAAGGGGGCACCTACAATGAGCAGGGCTTC.